Detailed here is one T cell receptor (beta chain). V was pared by 6 bases and J by 6 bases, with 18 bases between. In germline, CDR1 is MNHNY, CDR2 SVGAGI (reference sequence). The CDR3 totals 14 residues. TCRdb independently ran MiXCR on the reads; one entry per CDR3 protein. The sample carries around 740,000 distinct CDR3 sequences, about a third recorded once. This entry comes from a study of T cell repertoires in cytomegalovirus infection. This clonotype was obtained from a human donor in good health (CMV status not recorded). Some clones in this sample may be carry-over from other donors' samples. This chain uses TRBV6-6 with TRBJ2-7, with D tentatively TRBD1 or TRBD2 (5 bases each). Sequencing was carried out using PBMCs. In DNA, the CDR3 is TGTGCCAGCAGACCCCAGGGACCCACTACCGAGCAGTACTTC. This translates into CASRPQGPTTEQYF.